This T cell receptor (beta chain) was retrieved from a study of T cells in Graves' hyperthyroidism and ophthalmopathy. Regions amplified from RNA transcripts were the TCR beta CDR3 regions. First-round RT-PCR targeting the TCR CDR3 was performed with the HTBI primer set. TCRdb used MiXCR to reprocess the multiplex PCR reads, holding one entry per CDR3 protein. This table holds under 400,000 distinct CDR3 sequences, 15% to 20% found once. Germline-derived CDR1 and CDR2 are DFQATT and SNEGSKA (reference sequence). The CDR3 spans 15 residues. V shed 2 bases and J 4 bases; nucleotides not matched to a gene: 5. This clonotype showed up just a few times. Calling Graves' hyperthyroidism stable meant ophthalmopathy did not progress within 18 months.

The source is a woman between 45 and 60 years old with Graves' hyperthyroidism. The sequenced sample consisted of blood. The rearrangement joins TRBV20-1 to TRBJ2-7; 13 bases line up with TRBD2. CDR3 bases: TGCAGTGCTAGACCCGGGACTAGCGGGGATTACGAGCAGTACTTC. It encodes CSARPGTSGDYEQYF.